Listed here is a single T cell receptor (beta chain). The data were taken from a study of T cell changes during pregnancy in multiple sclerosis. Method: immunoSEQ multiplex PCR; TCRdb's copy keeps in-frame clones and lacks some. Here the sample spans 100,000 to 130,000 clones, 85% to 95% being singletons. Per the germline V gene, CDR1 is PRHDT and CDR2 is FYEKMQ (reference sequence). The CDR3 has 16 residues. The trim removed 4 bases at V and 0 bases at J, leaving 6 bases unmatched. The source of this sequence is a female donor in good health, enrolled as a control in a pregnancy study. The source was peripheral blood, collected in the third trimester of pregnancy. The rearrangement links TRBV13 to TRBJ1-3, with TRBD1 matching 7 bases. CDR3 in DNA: TGTGCCAGCAGCTCGGGACAGCCAAGCTCTGGAAACACCATATATTTT. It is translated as CASSSGQPSSGNTIYF.